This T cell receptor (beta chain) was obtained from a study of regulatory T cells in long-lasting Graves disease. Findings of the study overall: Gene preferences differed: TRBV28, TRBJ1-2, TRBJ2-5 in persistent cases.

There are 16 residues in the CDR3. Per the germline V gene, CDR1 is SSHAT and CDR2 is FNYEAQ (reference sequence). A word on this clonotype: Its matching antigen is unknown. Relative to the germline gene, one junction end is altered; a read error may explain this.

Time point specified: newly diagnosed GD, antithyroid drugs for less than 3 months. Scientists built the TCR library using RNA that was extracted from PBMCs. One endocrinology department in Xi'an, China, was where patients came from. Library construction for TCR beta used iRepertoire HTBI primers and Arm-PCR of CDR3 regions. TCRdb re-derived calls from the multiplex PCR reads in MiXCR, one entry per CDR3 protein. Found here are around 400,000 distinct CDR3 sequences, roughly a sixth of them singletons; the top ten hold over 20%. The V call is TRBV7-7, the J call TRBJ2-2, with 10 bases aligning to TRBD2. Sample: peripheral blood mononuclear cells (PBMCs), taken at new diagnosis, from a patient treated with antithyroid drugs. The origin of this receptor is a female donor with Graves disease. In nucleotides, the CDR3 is TGTGCTAGCAGCGGCCGACTAGCGGGTGACACCGGGGAGCTGTTTTTT. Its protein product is CASSGRLAGDTGELFF.